This T cell receptor (beta chain) appears in the sequencing data of a study of shared clonotypes between healthy human individuals. Here immunoSEQ multiplex PCR was the method, and the copy in TCRdb shows in-frame clones only, minus some. The sample lists about 2.1 million clones; 85% to 95% were seen once. In germline, CDR1 is SGDLS, CDR2 YYNGEE. Unmatched junction bases numbered 8, after V lost 2 bases and J lost 0 bases. The CDR3 loop spans 18 amino acids. The naive CD8 population came from CD45RO-negative cells selected for CCR7, without terminally differentiated effector memory CD45RA+ cells. This clone was seen once.

Sequenced input: naive CD8+ T cells from PBMCs. This TCR came from a man between 18 and 35 years old in good health. Some clones in this sample may be carry-over from other donors' samples. The rearrangement joins TRBV9 to TRBJ2-6, with TRBD1 identical over 7 bases. Here the CDR3 reads CASSVTGAQSSGANVLTF. The DNA for the CDR3 is TGTGCCAGCAGCGTCACAGGGGCCCAATCCTCTGGGGCCAACGTCCTGACTTTC.